The T cell receptor (beta chain) under discussion was sequenced for a study of T cells after yellow fever vaccination. Study background: CD3, CD45RA, CCR7 and CD95 guided sorting of the EM, EMRA, CM and Tscm memory subsets.

Points from the study as a whole: Most primary-vaccination clones recurred post-booster (about 96% CD4, about 87% CD8).

This clonotype was found many times. Trimming left V 1 base short and J 2 bases short, with 9 bases between. The CDR3 length is 14 residues. CDR1 is SGHRS and CDR2 is YFSETQ in the germline V gene. TCR cDNA was made by 5'RACE template switching, adding a universal primer site and UMIs. Via MiXCR, TCRdb re-called the 5' RACE reads, giving one row per CDR3 protein. Among approximately 34,000 distinct CDR3 sequences listed, 6.6% were seen once. J is TRBJ2-5 and V is TRBV5-1; tentatively, D is TRBD2 (5 bases). The sequencing used PBMCs, either bulk or a sorted T-cell subset (CD4+, CD8+, memory, or dextramer-sorted; not recorded which), collected on the day of the first yellow fever vaccination. This receptor was identified in a man aged 18 to 29 who received the YFV17D yellow fever vaccine. CDR3 bases: TGCGCCAGCAGCTTGATTTCGGGGCAAGAGACCCAGTACTTC. This codes for CASSLISGQETQYF.